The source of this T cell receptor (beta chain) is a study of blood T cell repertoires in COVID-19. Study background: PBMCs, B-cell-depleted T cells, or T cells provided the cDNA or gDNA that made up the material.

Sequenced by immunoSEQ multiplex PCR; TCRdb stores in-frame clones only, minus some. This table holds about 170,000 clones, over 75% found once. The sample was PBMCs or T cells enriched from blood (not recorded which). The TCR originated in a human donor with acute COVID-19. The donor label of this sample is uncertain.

The chain's CDR3 is CASSLVGDRFYEQYF. CDR3 in DNA: TGCGCCAGCAGCTTAGTTGGTGACAGGTTCTACGAGCAGTACTTC. The chain is built from TRBV5-1 and TRBJ2-7; TRBD1 is a possible D gene (6 bases). Germline V lookup: CDR1 SGHRS, CDR2 YFSETQ. The CDR3 is 15 amino acids. With 2 bases removed from V and 3 bases from J, the gap between germline ends came to 15 bases.